The 11 T cell receptor beta chains listed next were all sequenced from one sample in a study of T cells in tuberculosis. TCRdb's table, derived via immunoSEQ multiplex PCR, lists solely in-frame clones and lacks some. The profile shows fewer than 55,000 clones, around 96% of them singletons. Sequencing input: PBMCs. The receptors originated from a donor aged 10 to 29 with latent tuberculosis or without tuberculosis infection.

The CDR3, as DNA: TGTGCCAGCAGCTCCGCTATAGGGGGTCTCTCTGGGGCCAACGTCCTGACTTTC. This translates into CASSSAIGGLSGANVLTF. The V call is TRBV5-4, the J call TRBJ2-6; possible D gene TRBD1, 6 bases. Trimming removed 3 bases from V and 0 bases from J, with 16 bases in between. The CDR3 consists of 18 residues. Germline CDR1 reads SGHNT; CDR2 reads YYREEE (reference sequence).

This sequence joins TRBV10-3 and TRBJ2-7; 10 nucleotides match TRBD2. Germline V lookup: CDR1 ENHRY, CDR2 SYGVKD. This CDR3 region has 13 residues. J gave up 4 bases and V 10 bases, and 7 bases lay outside the gene matches. The CDR3 DNA is TGTGCCACCAGCGGGAGGGGGGGTTACGAGCAGTACTTC. Amino acids: CATSGRGGYEQYF.

This clone was detected once. V gene TRBV28 combines with J gene TRBJ2-7; D possibly corresponds to TRBD1 (7 bases). Deletions cut 3 bases from V and 6 bases from J, with 18 bases between. Germline V gene data show CDR1 as MDHEN and CDR2 as SYDVKM. The length of the CDR3 is 15 residues. The CDR3 region has the DNA TGTGCCAGCAGTTTCCCGACAGGGACTTTAGGCGAGCAGTACTTC. This translates into CASSFPTGTLGEQYF.

The genes are TRBV2 and TRBJ2-7; no reliable D call. CDR3 size: 14 residues. Per germline, CDR1 SNHLY and CDR2 FYNNEI. V dropped 8 bases and J dropped 0 bases, with 14 bases sitting between them. The CDR3 protein is CASLSLTDSYEQYF. CDR3 bases: TGTGCCAGCCTATCCTTAACAGACTCCTACGAGCAGTACTTC.

The chain couples TRBV27 to TRBJ2-1; 8 nucleotides line up with TRBD2. The CDR3 runs 14 residues. Germline-derived CDR1 and CDR2 are MNHEY and SMNVEV (reference sequence). Losses at the gene ends were 5 bases for V and 6 bases for J; bases not matched to a gene: 6. For the CDR3, the DNA is TGTGCCAGCAGTCGACGGGGGGGGACCAATGAGCAGTTCTTC. Translation gives CASSRRGGTNEQFF.

The chain links TRBV2 to TRBJ1-5, with 8 bases matching TRBD1. Per germline, CDR1 SNHLY and CDR2 FYNNEI. This CDR3 is built from 20 residues. Trimming removed 6 bases from V and 1 base from J; junction bases left unmatched: 20. CDR3 sequence: CASRDRAVNTMPESNQPQHF. DNA for the CDR3: TGTGCCAGCAGGGACAGGGCTGTTAATACGATGCCAGAGAGCAATCAGCCCCAGCATTTT. The full variable domain, in which reference TRBV2 and TRBJ1-5 provide the parts outside the CDR3, is EPEVTQTPSHQVTQMGQEVILRCVPISNHLYFYWYRQILGQKVEFLVSFYNNEISEKSEIFDDQFSVERPDGSNFTLKIRSTKLEDSAMYFCASRDRAVNTMPESNQPQHFGDGTRLSIL.

The rearrangement uses TRBV30 and TRBJ1-2; TRBD1 is a possible D gene (6 bases). Germline CDR1 reads GTSNPN; CDR2 reads SVGIG (reference sequence). The CDR3 loop spans 12 amino acids. With 5 bases removed from V and 7 bases from J, the gap between germline ends came to 14 bases. This CDR3 reads CAWRATGGGYTF. As DNA, the CDR3 is TGTGCCTGGCGGGCGACAGGTGGTGGCTACACCTTC. Supplemented by reference TRBV30 and TRBJ1-2, the full variable domain reads SQTIHQWPATLVQPVGSPLSLECTVEGTSNPNLYWYRQAAGRGLQLLFYSVGIGQISSEVPQNLSASRPQDRQFILSSKKLLLSDSGFYLCAWRATGGGYTFGSGTRLTVV.

This clone was detected once. This chain connects TRBV2 to TRBJ2-1, with TRBD2 identical over 8 bases. The CDR3 runs to 14 residues. In germline, CDR1 is SNHLY, CDR2 FYNNEI. The V segment lost 4 bases and the J segment 6 bases; nucleotides outside the gene matches: 5. CDR3 DNA sequence: TGTGCCAGCAGTGTAATAGGACTAGCCAATGAGCAGTTCTTC. It is translated as CASSVIGLANEQFF.

This sequence joins TRBV19 and TRBJ1-5; a possible D gene is TRBD1 (6 bases). Germline V gene sequence: CDR1 LNHDA, CDR2 SQIVND (reference sequence). The ends were cut back, 5 bases at V and 1 base at J, with 18 bases in the middle. CDR3 size: 17 residues. CDR3 nucleotides: TGTGCCAGTAGTCCCCCCCGGGGGGCGGAGAGCAATCAGCCCCAGCATTTT. It translates to CASSPPRGAESNQPQHF. Using reference TRBV19 and TRBJ1-5 for the parts outside the CDR3, the full variable domain is DGGITQSPKYLFRKEGQNVTLSCEQNLNHDAMYWYRQDPGQGLRLIYYSQIVNDFQKGDIAEGYSVSREKKESFPLTVTSAQKNPTAFYLCASSPPRGAESNQPQHFGDGTRLSIL.

This sequence joins TRBV27 and TRBJ2-3; D might be TRBD1 (5 bases). Trimming shortened V by 6 bases and J by 0 bases, and 19 bases separated the two germline ends. This CDR3 is built from 17 residues. The germline CDR1 and CDR2 sequences are MNHEY and SMNVEV (reference sequence). CDR3 protein: CASSPTQDPLSTDTQYF. As DNA, the CDR3 is TGTGCCAGCAGCCCTACACAGGACCCTCTAAGCACAGATACGCAGTATTTT.

The chain carries TRBV2 and TRBJ2-1; possible D gene TRBD2, 6 bases. V was shortened by 5 bases and J by 9 bases, with 14 bases between the two germline ends. The CDR3 totals 13 residues. The germline V gene encodes CDR1 SNHLY and CDR2 FYNNEI. In nucleotides, the CDR3 is TGTGCCAGCAGTTTGAATTGGGGGGTTGAGCAGTTCTTC. It translates to CASSLNWGVEQFF.